This paragraph reports one TCR beta chain. Sequencing was performed with immunoSEQ multiplex PCR; in TCRdb, only in-frame clones are kept and a portion is missing. The profile shows approximately 46,000 clones, over 90% of them singletons. All available leukocytes, rather than a set cell count, yielded the blood DNA. This record comes from a study of human thymus T cells. From germline, CDR1 is MNHNS and CDR2 SASEGT. The length of the CDR3 is 18 residues. The germline V and J ends were trimmed by 2 bases and 0 bases, with 17 bases remaining between them. The sample consisted of blood. The receptor was isolated from a girl less than two years old with a congenital heart defect but otherwise immunologically healthy. This chain connects TRBV6-1 to TRBJ1-3; D might be TRBD1 (6 bases). The CDR3 DNA reads TGTGCCAGCAGTGAAAGGATCAGGGGACTGTACTCTGGAAACACCATATATTTT. This translates into CASSERIRGLYSGNTIYF.